This entry features one T cell receptor beta chain sequence. This clone was counted between two and nine times. Its antigen target is currently unknown. Qualities for individual bases were not recorded, and no much larger clone is one base off. This specimen belongs to a study of blood T cell repertoires in COVID-19 (dated by TCRdb to 2019 to 2021). Background on the whole study: Samples from collaborators originated in the United States, Italy and Spain and spanned both the acute and convalescent phases of COVID-19. The prospective study material was composed of cDNA or gDNA derived from T cells, B-cell-depleted T cells, or PBMCs. The dataset comprised deeply sampled blood TCRbeta repertoires from subjects exposed to, actively infected with, or recovered from COVID-19. The repertoires were released in a freely available public database intended as a resource for research on the immune response to SARS-CoV-2. The samples were drawn from the first 160 participants of the ongoing ImmuneRACE study and from 1,254 subjects provided by 6 global collaborators. The sample metadata nearly always contained a de-identified subject ID, COVID-19 status, age in years and sex. Where available, HLA class I and class II types were obtained from metadata supplied by the sample provider rather than from assay-based typing. The research as a whole found: How much clinical and demographic metadata was included differed by source and by participant, and the metadata was provided uncurated.

TCRbeta CDR3 regions were amplified from genomic DNA using the immunoSEQ Assay, a bias-controlled multiplex PCR. The original pipeline was this. Nucleated cell counts per sample were estimated from amplification of reference gene primers within the assay. To quantify the absolute abundance of each unique TCRbeta CDR3 rearrangement, sequence reads were collapsed and filtered. For each sample, productive Simpson clonality was calculated as the square root of Simpson's diversity index over productive rearrangements. TCRdb holds this immuneACCESS table with in-frame rearrangements only. Some clones are missing; in checked studies, unresolved V genes explain under half, and the rest has no known cause. That table gives V, J and clone size, and the DNA gave D and trimming. A total of under 300,000 clones appear in this sample, about 90% of them only once. The ten largest clonotypes hold nearly 6.5% of the sample.

In the prospective study, participants were about 18 to 95 years old, resided in about 25 geographic areas of the United States, and were enrolled through a virtual design. To assign participants to cohorts, the prospective study relied on clinical history that participants themselves reported in a screening survey and a study questionnaire. In the prospective study, whole blood, serum and a nasopharyngeal or oropharyngeal swab were collected from each participant by mobile phlebotomists. Prospective study participants could optionally give additional blood draws and questionnaires over a roughly two-month period. Before DNA extraction, prospective study blood samples were shipped either frozen or at room temperature. Via the germline V gene, CDR1 is KGHSH and CDR2 LQKENI. Spanning cysteine to phenylalanine, the CDR3 consists of 16 amino acids. The DNA shown is the 48-base CDR3, in frame from base 1. Trimming takes 0 bases off V and 3 bases off J; junction bases not matched to a gene: 6.

The TCR originated in a woman in her 30s with acute COVID-19. The V and J genes are TRBV18 and TRBJ2-7, with 9 bases aligning to TRBD2. Sequencing was carried out using PBMCs or T cells enriched from blood (not recorded which). DNA sequence: TGTGCCAGCTCACCACCGGCTAGCGGGACCTACTACGAGCAGTACTTC. It translates as CASSPPASGTYYEQYF.